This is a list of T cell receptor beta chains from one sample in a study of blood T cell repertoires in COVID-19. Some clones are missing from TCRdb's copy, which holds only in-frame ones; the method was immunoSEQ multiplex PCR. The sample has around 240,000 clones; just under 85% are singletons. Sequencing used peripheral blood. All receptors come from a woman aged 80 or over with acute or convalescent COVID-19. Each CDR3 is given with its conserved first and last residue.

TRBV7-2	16	CASSLGQGESSYEQYF
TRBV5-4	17	CASSRRTEPSGANVLTF
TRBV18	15	CASSPSETGTDGYTF
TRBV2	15	CASSVDRGAKNIQYF
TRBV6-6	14	CASTPGQGTHEQYF
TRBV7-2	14	CASSTSGIRYGYTF
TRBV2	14	CASSEARGTHEQYF
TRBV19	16	CASSILPDSTNEKLFF
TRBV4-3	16	CASSQDQTGTYNEQFF
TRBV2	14	CASSGGTTENEQFF
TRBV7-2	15	CASSVYRDSNQPQHF
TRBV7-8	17	CASKILAEPSGANVLTF
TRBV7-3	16	CASSPGTSGGTDTQYF
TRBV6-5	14	CASSYSETGGEQYF